Following are 7 T cell receptor beta chains from one sample sequenced in a study of shared clonotypes between healthy human individuals. Libraries were prepared by immunoSEQ multiplex PCR; TCRdb keeps only in-frame clonotypes and omits some of them. The sample contains about 680,000 clones, about 90% of which appear only once. Naive CD8 isolation took CD45RO-negative cells positively selected for CCR7 and excluded terminally differentiated effector memory CD45RA+ cells. Sequencing was performed on naive CD8+ T cells sorted from blood. These receptors all come from a man aged 30 to 45 in good health.

The rearrangement uses TRBV29-1 and TRBJ2-7; D ambiguous. The CDR3 loop spans 13 amino acids. The V gene's germline CDR1 is SQVTM and CDR2 ANQGSEA. Trimming cost V 3 bases and J 2 bases, with 11 bases left between them. Here the CDR3 reads CSVDLGRAYEQYF. CDR3 nucleotide sequence: TGCAGCGTTGACCTCGGCAGAGCCTACGAGCAGTACTTC.

The V call is TRBV30, the J call TRBJ1-4; unclear D gene. Germline-derived CDR1 and CDR2 are GTSNPN and SVGIG (reference sequence). The CDR3 has 15 residues. V dropped 1 base and J dropped 7 bases, with 16 bases sitting between them. The CDR3 bases are TGTGCCTGGAGTGCCCTAGGAGGGCGGGGTGAAAAACTGTTTTTT. Its protein product is CAWSALGGRGEKLFF.

The chain combines TRBV4-1 with TRBJ2-7; 7 nucleotides align to TRBD2. Germline-derived CDR1 and CDR2 are MGHRA and YSYEKL. There are 16 residues in the CDR3. V shed 0 bases, J shed 4 bases, and the junction held 9 bases outside the gene matches. The CDR3 reads CASSQDSLGGSYEQYF. The CDR3 bases are TGCGCCAGCAGCCAAGATTCGTTGGGCGGGAGTTACGAGCAGTACTTC.

The chain recombines TRBV2 with TRBJ2-1; 7 bases fit TRBD2. V was clipped by 6 bases and J by 7 bases; unmatched bases: 3. CDR3 length: 12 amino acids. CDR1 and CDR2 (germline): SNHLY, FYNNEI. CDR3 DNA: TGTGCCAGCAGGGGGAGGGTGAATGAGCAGTTCTTC. Its translation is CASRGRVNEQFF.

V and J are TRBV7-9 and TRBJ2-1; 16 bases line up with TRBD2. V trimming: 5 bases; J trimming: 4 bases; junction bases outside the gene matches: 5. From germline, CDR1 is SEHNR and CDR2 FQNEAQ (reference sequence). This CDR3 contains 17 residues. The CDR3: CASSGTSGRALYNEQFF. CDR3 nucleotides: TGTGCCAGCAGCGGGACTAGCGGGAGGGCCCTGTACAATGAGCAGTTCTTC.

As concerns this clone: The sample has other DNA sequences that encode this CDR3 too. The V call is TRBV7-9, the J call TRBJ2-7; no clear D. Germline V lookup: CDR1 SEHNR, CDR2 FQNEAQ (reference sequence). This CDR3 has 13 amino acids. With 1 base removed from V and 0 bases from J, the gap between germline ends came to 4 bases. The CDR3 protein is CASSLVSSYEQYF. The CDR3 coding sequence is TGTGCCAGCAGCTTAGTCAGCTCCTACGAGCAGTACTTC.

The chain uses TRBV2 and TRBJ2-5, with D unresolved. This CDR3 is built from 14 residues. Per the germline V gene, CDR1 is SNHLY and CDR2 is FYNNEI. V shed 2 bases and J shed 1 base, with 8 bases lying between them. CDR3 sequence (DNA): TGTGCCAGCAGTGAACGACGTATCCAAGAGACCCAGTACTTC. It translates to CASSERRIQETQYF.